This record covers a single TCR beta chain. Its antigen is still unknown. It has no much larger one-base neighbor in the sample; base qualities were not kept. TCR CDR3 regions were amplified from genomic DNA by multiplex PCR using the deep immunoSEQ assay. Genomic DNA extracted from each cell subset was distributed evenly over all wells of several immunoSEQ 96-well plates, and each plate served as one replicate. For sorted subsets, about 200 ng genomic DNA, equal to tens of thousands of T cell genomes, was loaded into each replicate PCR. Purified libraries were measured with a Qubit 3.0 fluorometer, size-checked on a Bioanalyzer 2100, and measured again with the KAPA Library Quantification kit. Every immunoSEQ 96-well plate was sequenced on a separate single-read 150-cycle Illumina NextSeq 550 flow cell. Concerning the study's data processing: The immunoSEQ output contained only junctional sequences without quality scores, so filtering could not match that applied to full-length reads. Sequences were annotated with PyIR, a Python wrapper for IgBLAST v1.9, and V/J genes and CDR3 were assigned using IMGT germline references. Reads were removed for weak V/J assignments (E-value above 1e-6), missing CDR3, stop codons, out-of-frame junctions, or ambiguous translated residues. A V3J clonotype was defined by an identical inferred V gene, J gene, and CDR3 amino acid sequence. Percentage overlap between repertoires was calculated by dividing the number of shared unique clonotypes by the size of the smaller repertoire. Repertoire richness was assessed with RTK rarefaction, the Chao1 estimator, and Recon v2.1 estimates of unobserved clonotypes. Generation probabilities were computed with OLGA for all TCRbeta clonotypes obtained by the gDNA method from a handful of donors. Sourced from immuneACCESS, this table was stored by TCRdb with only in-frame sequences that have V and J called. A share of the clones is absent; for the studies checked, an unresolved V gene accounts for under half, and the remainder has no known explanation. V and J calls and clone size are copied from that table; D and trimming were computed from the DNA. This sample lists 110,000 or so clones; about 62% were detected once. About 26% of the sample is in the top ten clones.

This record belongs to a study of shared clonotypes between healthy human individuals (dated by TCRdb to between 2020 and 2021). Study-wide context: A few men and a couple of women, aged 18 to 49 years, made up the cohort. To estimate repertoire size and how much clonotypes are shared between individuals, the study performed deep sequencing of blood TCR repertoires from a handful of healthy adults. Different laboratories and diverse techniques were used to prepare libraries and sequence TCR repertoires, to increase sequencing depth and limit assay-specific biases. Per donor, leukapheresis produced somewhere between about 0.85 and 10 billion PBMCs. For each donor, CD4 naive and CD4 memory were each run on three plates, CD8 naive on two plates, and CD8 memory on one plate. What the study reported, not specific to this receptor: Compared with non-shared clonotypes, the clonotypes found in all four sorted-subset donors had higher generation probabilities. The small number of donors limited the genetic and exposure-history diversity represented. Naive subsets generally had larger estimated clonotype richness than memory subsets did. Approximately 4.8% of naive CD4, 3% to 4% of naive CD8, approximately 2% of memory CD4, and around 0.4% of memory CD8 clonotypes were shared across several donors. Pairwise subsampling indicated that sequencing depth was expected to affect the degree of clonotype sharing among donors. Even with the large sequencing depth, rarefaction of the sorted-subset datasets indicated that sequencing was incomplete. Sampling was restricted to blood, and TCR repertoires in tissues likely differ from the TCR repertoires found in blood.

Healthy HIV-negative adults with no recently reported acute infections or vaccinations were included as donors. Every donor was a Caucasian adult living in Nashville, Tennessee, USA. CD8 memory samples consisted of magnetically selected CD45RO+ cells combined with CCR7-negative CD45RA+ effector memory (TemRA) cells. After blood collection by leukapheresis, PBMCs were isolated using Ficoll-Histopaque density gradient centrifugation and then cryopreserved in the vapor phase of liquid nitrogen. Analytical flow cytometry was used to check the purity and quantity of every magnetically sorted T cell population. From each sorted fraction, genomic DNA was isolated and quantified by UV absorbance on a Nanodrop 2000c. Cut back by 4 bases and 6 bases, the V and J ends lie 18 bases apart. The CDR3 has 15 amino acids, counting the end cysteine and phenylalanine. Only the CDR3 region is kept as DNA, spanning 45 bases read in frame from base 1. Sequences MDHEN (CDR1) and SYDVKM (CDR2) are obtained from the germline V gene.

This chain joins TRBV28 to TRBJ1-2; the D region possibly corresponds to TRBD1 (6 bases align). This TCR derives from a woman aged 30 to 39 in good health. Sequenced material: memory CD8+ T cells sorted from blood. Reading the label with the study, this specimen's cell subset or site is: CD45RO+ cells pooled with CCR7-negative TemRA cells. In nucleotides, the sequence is TGTGCCAGCAGTTCCGGTGGGGGGGCGATCGATGGCTACACCTTC. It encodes CASSSGGGAIDGYTF.